Many counts were recorded for the clone carrying this TCR beta chain. Antigen unknown. Germline loops: CDR1 MNHNS, CDR2 SASEGT. This CDR3 comprises 15 residues. J was trimmed by 2 bases and V by 5 bases; bases with no gene match: 5. MiXCR, run by TCRdb on the RT-PCR reads, gives a single entry per CDR3 protein. The repertoire holds about 500,000 distinct CDR3 sequences, with 16% as singletons. This specimen belongs to a study of response to subunit inactivated influenza vaccine. Study-wide points: That few new T cells are recruited by each seasonal influenza vaccination was the authors' suggestion.

The material was CD4+ T cells sorted from PBMCs, obtained roughly 24 months after vaccination. The chain uses TRBV6-1 and TRBJ2-2, with TRBD1 matching over 7 bases. The sequence derives from a man aged 50 to 69 who received an inactivated influenza vaccine. CDR3 DNA: TGTGCCAGCAGTACCCGGGACAGAAACACCGGGGAGCTGTTTTTT. It specifies CASSTRDRNTGELFF.